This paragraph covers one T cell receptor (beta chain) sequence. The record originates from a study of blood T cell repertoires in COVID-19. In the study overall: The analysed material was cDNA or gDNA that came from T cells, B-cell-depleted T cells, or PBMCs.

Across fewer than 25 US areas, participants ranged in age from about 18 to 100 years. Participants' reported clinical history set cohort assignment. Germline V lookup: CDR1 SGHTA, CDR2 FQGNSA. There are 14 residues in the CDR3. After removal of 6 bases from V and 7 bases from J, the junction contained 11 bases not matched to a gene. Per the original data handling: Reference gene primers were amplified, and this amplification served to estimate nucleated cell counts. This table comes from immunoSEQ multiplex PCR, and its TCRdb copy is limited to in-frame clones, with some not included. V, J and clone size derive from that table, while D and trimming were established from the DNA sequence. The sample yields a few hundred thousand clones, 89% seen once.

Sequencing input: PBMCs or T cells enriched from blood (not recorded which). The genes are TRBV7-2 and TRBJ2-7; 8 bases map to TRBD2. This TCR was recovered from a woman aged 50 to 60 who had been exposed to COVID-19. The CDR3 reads CASSSQPGGLEQYF. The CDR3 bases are TGTGCCAGCAGTTCCCAACCGGGGGGGCTTGAGCAGTACTTC.